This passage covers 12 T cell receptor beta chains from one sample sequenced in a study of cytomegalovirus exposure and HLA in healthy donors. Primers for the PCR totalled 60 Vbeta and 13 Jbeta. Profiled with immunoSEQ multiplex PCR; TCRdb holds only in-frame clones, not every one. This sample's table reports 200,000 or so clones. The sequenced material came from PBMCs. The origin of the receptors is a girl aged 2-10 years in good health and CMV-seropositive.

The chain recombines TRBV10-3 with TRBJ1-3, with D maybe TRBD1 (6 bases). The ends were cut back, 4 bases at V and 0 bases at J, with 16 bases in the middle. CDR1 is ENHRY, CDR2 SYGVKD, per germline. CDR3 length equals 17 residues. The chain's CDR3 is CAISVSGTSSSGNTIYF. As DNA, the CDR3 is TGTGCCATCAGTGTCTCAGGGACATCAAGCTCTGGAAACACCATATATTTT.

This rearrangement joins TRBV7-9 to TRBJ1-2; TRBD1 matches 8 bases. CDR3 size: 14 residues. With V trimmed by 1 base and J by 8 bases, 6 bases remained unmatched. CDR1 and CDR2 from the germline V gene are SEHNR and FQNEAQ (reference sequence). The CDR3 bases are TGTGCCAGCAGCTTAGAGGCGACAGGGGAGGGCTACACCTTC. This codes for CASSLEATGEGYTF.

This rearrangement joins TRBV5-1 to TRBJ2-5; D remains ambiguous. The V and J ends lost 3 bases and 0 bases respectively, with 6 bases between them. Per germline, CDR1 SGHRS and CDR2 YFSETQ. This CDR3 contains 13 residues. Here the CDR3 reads CASSSNYQETQYF. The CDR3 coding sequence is TGCGCCAGCAGCTCAAACTACCAAGAGACCCAGTACTTC.

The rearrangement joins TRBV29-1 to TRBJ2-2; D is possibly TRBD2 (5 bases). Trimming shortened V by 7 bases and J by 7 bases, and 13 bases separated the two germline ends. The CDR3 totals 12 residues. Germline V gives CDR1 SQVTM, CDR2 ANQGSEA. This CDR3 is CSAGNGVGELFF. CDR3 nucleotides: TGCAGCGCGGGGAACGGCGTCGGGGAGCTGTTTTTT.

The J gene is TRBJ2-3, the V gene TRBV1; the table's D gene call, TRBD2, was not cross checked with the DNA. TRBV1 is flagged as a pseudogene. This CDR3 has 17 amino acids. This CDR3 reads CTSSQLAGGPWTDTQYF. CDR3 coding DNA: TGCACCAGCAGCCAGTTAGCGGGAGGTCCTTGGACAGATACGCAGTATTTT.

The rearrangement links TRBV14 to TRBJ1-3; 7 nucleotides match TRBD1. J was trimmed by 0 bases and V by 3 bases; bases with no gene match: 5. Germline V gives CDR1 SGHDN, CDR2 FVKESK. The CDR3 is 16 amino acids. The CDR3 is CASSQRTGVSGNTIYF. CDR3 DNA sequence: TGTGCCAGCAGCCAGAGGACAGGCGTCTCTGGAAACACCATATATTTT.

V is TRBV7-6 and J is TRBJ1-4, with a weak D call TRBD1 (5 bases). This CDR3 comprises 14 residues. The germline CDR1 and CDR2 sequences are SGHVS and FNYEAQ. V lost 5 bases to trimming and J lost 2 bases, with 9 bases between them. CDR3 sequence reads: CASSLTATNEKLFF. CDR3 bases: TGTGCCAGCAGCCTGACAGCTACTAATGAAAAACTGTTTTTT.

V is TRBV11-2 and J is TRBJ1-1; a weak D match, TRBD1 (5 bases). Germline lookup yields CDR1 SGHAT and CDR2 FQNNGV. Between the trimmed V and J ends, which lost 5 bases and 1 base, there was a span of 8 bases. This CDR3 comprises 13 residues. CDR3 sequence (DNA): TGTGCCAGCAGCAGGACACAGAACACTGAAGCTTTCTTT. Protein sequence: CASSRTQNTEAFF.

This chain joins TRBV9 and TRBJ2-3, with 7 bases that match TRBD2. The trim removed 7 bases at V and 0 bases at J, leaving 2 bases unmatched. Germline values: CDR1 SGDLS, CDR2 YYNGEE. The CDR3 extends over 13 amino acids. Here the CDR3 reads CASGRESTDTQYF. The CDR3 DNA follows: TGTGCCAGCGGGCGGGAGAGCACAGATACGCAGTATTTT.

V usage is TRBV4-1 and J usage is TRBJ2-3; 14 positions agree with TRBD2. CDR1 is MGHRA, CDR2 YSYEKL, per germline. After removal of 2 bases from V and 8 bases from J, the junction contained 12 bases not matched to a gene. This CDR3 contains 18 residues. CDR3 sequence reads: CASSQPGTSGREVGTQYF. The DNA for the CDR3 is TGCGCCAGCAGCCAACCCGGGACTAGCGGGAGAGAAGTAGGTACGCAGTATTTT.

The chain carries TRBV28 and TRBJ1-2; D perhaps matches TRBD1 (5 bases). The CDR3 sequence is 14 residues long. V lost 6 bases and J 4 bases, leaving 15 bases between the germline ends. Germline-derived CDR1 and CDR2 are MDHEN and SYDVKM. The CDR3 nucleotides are TGTGCCAGCAGCCTGGCGGGACCCACCTATGGCTACACCTTC. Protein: CASSLAGPTYGYTF.

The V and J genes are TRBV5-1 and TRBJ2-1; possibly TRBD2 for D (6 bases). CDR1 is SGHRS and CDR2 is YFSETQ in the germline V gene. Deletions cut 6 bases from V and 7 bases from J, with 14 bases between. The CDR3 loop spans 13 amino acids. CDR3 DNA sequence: TGCGCCAGCAAAGGAGGGAATCAAAATGAGCAGTTCTTC. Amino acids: CASKGGNQNEQFF.